The 5 T cell receptor beta chains presented below share a single source sample, sequenced in a study of beta chain features in type 1 diabetes. Overall study results and limits: All four CD4+ subsets from Type 1 diabetes patients carried moderately but significantly shorter TCRB CDR3s.

Their specific antigens are unknown. The sequenced template was cDNA made from the entire isolated RNA. TCRdb's table, derived via immunoSEQ multiplex PCR, lists solely in-frame clones and lacks some. The data show more than 150,000 clones, 9% seen once. Sequencing input: central memory CD4+ T cells from blood. These receptors were taken from a woman aged 25 to 39 with type 1 diabetes.

The rearrangement links TRBV7-3 to TRBJ2-1; 12 bases align to TRBD2. J gave up 9 bases and V 4 bases, and 7 bases lay outside the gene matches. Per the germline V gene, CDR1 is SGHTA and CDR2 is FQGTGA. The CDR3 is made up of 15 amino acids. DNA of the CDR3: TGTGCCAGCAGCTCGACTAGCGGGAGTTGGACTGAGCAGTTCTTC. It codes for CASSSTSGSWTEQFF.

Only a few counts were recorded for this clone. The chain joins TRBV19 to TRBJ1-5; TRBD1 is a possible D gene (6 bases). CDR3 length equals 14 residues. CDR1 and CDR2 (germline): LNHDA, SQIVND (reference sequence). Trimming left V 3 bases short and J 7 bases short, with 13 bases between. CDR3 DNA sequence: TGTGCCAGTAGTATGTCACAGGGAGAACAGCCCCAGCATTTT. This sequence encodes CASSMSQGEQPQHF.

The chain couples TRBV29-1 to TRBJ2-2; TRBD2 might be the D (6 bases). Germline V gene data show CDR1 as SQVTM and CDR2 as ANQGSEA. Trimming removed 0 bases at V and 2 bases at J, with 13 bases between. CDR3 length: 16 residues. CDR3 sequence: CSVEDRREANTGELFF. CDR3 sequence (DNA): TGCAGCGTTGAAGATCGGAGGGAGGCAAACACCGGGGAGCTGTTTTTT.

The V and J genes are TRBV30 and TRBJ2-7; weak D call: TRBD2 (6 bases). Germline-derived CDR1 and CDR2 are GTSNPN and SVGIG (reference sequence). The CDR3 loop spans 14 amino acids. V was pared by 7 bases and J by 2 bases, with 18 bases between. This CDR3 reads CAYGGRGLTYEQYF. CDR3 DNA: TGTGCCTACGGAGGGCGAGGACTCACCTACGAGCAGTACTTC.

This clone showed up just a few times. The rearrangement joins TRBV27 to TRBJ2-2; 9 bases map to TRBD2. The CDR3 has 14 amino acids. Germline lookup yields CDR1 MNHEY and CDR2 SMNVEV (reference sequence). V was pared by 8 bases and J by 2 bases, with 3 bases of the junction left unmatched. This CDR3 is CASLAGRNTGELFF. The CDR3 bases are TGTGCCAGCCTAGCGGGAAGAAACACCGGGGAGCTGTTTTTT.